The entry that follows covers one T cell receptor beta chain sequence. The antigen it recognizes is unknown. Per-base quality was not reported, and no clone a single base away is much larger than it. The library was prepared using 5' RACE. The listed sequencing device is Illumina HiSeq 2500. A second PCR of roughly 7 to 11 cycles was performed with a sample-barcoded 5' primer and a J-beta primer mix. Each TCR beta cDNA molecule received a unique molecular identifier from a template-switch 5' adaptor carrying 12 random nucleotides. Each sample yielded at least 2.5 million CDR3-containing paired-end reads. First-strand cDNA was synthesized from all RNA with the Mint cDNA synthesis kit, primed by a TRBC-specific oligonucleotide. Following uracil-DNA glycosylase treatment, a first 18-cycle PCR with universal primers M1SS and BC2_uni_R was performed on all cDNA. The authors' analysis ran thus. For normalization, 1 million high-quality reads, each with a distinct molecular identifier, were randomly selected from each sample. Instead of being binned into consensus sequences, reads that shared molecular identifiers were thrown out. MiTCR, set to a Q25 quality threshold and the strictest error-elimination algorithm, was used for CDR3 identification, clonotype clustering and error correction. A nonparametric unseen species model using Euler transformation provided a lower-bound estimate of total TCR beta diversity. TCRdb itself trimmed the public reads at Q25 with fastp, ran MiXCR and retained productive beta chains. Each entry merges the rows of one CDR3 protein and shows their most common DNA and genes. For this entry, the V and J calls and clone size follow TCRdb and not the study's own pipeline. This sample comprises hundreds of thousands of distinct CDR3 sequences, under 65% of them detected only once. Roughly 34% of the sample is in the top ten clones.

These data originate in a study of blood T cells in healthy people across ages (dated by TCRdb to between 2015 and 2017). In terms of the full investigation: Template switching captured roughly one uniquely barcoded TCR beta cDNA molecule per two T cells in model experiments. To track age-related changes in TCR beta repertoire diversity, the study relied on deep sequencing normalized with unique cDNA molecular identifiers. The donors were divided into four age groups: young (average around 16 years), middle-aged (about 39), aged (under 70) and long-lived (around 80). To avoid experimental bias, donors of different ages were spread randomly across the sequencing lanes. Using the same blood draw, the study looked at two additional independent replicas of 1 million unique cDNA reads for two donors, one aged 18 to 30 and the other aged 80 or older.

Cut back by 5 bases and 7 bases, the V and J ends lie 8 bases apart. CDR1 and CDR2 were assigned from the germline V gene (reference sequence) as DFQATT and SNEGSKA. Taken from cysteine to phenylalanine, the CDR3 has 11 residues. Here the CDR3 DNA is all that survives: 33 bases in frame from base 1. What the work shows at the level of the full study, not this receptor alone: Estimates of total diversity based on one million sequenced T cells were regarded as lower bounds and as underestimates. There was a strong correlation between observed TCR beta diversity and the percentage of naive T cells measured by flow cytometry. Compared with the aged group, the long-lived group had more naive CD4+ T cells, fewer expanded clones and increased TCR diversity, suggesting age selection. Observed TCR beta diversity per million T cells fell roughly linearly with age, and a significant reduction was already apparent by age roughly 40. Because profiling used bulk unsorted PBMCs, naive and antigen-experienced compartments could not be compared conclusively. The CMV infection status of donors was not known, potentially confounding age-related changes in expanded clonotypes.

The 39 donors, aged roughly 6 to 95 years, were systemically healthy Caucasian individuals from Russia. Around 9.7 milliliters of peripheral blood were collected from each donor into EDTA-treated Vacutainer tubes. Ficoll-Paque density-gradient centrifugation was used to isolate PBMCs, with at least 6.5 million per sample. Total RNA, at least 5 micrograms per sample, was extracted from PBMCs with Trizol reagent. For every donor, an aliquot of PBMCs went through flow cytometry to measure the percentages of naive CD45RAhigh/CD27high T cells. The receptor's source is a man in his sixties in good health. Sequencing was done on a sample of blood. Here the chain combines TRBV20-1 and TRBJ1-4; too little of a D gene remains to name it. The nucleotide sequence reads as follows: TGCAGTGCTGCTCACCCTGAAAAACTGTTTTTT. Its product reads: CSAAHPEKLFF.